These 18 T cell receptor beta chains came from one sample sequenced in a study of metastatic and nonmetastatic thyroid tumors. Using MiXCR, TCRdb re-called clones from the PCR reads. The sample records about 92,000 clones, just under 15% being singletons. Every patient was untreated before thyroid surgery. Material for sequencing was blood. The source is a female donor with papillary thyroid cancer or a benign thyroid nodule (not recorded which). Some clones in this sample may be carry-over from other donors' samples.

The sample holds a few counts of this clone. The CDR3 nucleotides are TGTGCCAGCAGCCAAGTAAATGGGACTAGCGGGGGGGAAGAGGAGACCCAGTACTTC. Translating it yields CASSQVNGTSGGEEETQYF. The rearrangement uses TRBV3-1 and TRBJ2-5; TRBD2 matches 16 bases. Germline CDR1 is LGHDT and CDR2 is YNNKEL (reference sequence). The CDR3 contains 19 residues. With V trimmed by 1 base and J by 5 bases, 10 bases remained unmatched.

This chain joins TRBV13 and TRBJ1-4; 9 bases align to TRBD1. V gave up 4 bases and J gave up 10 bases; unmatched junction bases: 4. The CDR3 spans 13 residues. The V gene's germline CDR1 is PRHDT and CDR2 FYEKMQ (reference sequence). The DNA for the CDR3 is TGTGCCAGCAGCTCACAGGGGGCTGGAAAACTGTTTTTT. This gives the protein CASSSQGAGKLFF.

This clone was counted many times. The chain joins TRBV6-1 to TRBJ2-1; 8 nucleotides line up with TRBD2. The germline V gene encodes CDR1 MNHNS and CDR2 SASEGT. The CDR3 is 14 residues long. J lost 8 bases, V lost 6 bases, and 9 bases had no gene match. The CDR3 loop is CASRHPDGRDEQFF. CDR3 DNA sequence: TGTGCCAGCAGGCACCCCGACGGGAGGGATGAGCAGTTCTTC.

This clone was seen ten or more times. The V call is TRBV10-1, the J call TRBJ2-1; 10 bases are shared with TRBD2. The CDR3 spans 14 residues. Germline loops: CDR1 WNHNN, CDR2 SYGVQD (reference sequence). Trimming cost V 9 bases and J 4 bases; bases outside gene matches: 6. The CDR3 protein is CARIAGGRYNEQFF. The CDR3 DNA is TGCGCCAGAATAGCGGGGGGACGATACAATGAGCAGTTCTTC.

The rearrangement joins TRBV6-6 to TRBJ2-3; TRBD2 matches at 12 bases. Germline CDR1 and CDR2: MNHNY and SVGAGI (reference sequence). CDR3 length: 17 residues. Trimming took 4 bases from V and 3 from J; bases not matched to a gene: 8. The CDR3: CASSSLGLAGSTDTQYF. In nucleotides, the CDR3 is TGTGCCAGCAGTTCCCTCGGACTAGCGGGGAGTACAGATACGCAGTATTTT.

In its sample, this clone was seen many times. The rearrangement uses TRBV6-2 or TRBV6-3 and TRBJ1-1; 7 bases align to TRBD1. V trimming: 6 bases; J trimming: 5 bases; junction bases outside the gene matches: 6. Germline V gene data show CDR1 as MNHEY and CDR2 as SVGEGT. The CDR3 loop spans 13 amino acids. The CDR3 protein is CASRGDRTTEAFF. In DNA form, the CDR3 reads TGTGCCAGCAGGGGGGACAGAACAACTGAAGCTTTCTTT.

On this clone itself: The junction differs from germline at one of its ends, possibly a read error. The rearrangement uses TRBV30 and TRBJ2-4, with 7 positions matching TRBD2. This CDR3 region has 16 residues. CDR1 is GTSNPN and CDR2 is SVGIG in the germline V gene (reference sequence). CDR3 nucleotides: TGTGCCTGGAGTAGGGAGGGCGGATTAGCCAAAAGCATTAAGTACTTC. Protein sequence: CAWSREGGLAKSIKYF.

This clone was detected ten times or more. The same CDR3 also results from other DNA sequences found in this sample. The chain employs TRBV2 and TRBJ2-2, with 9 bases that match TRBD1. Germline CDR1 SNHLY, CDR2 FYNNEI. V lost 5 bases and J lost 3; bases outside the gene matches: 10. This CDR3 has 17 amino acids. CDR3 DNA sequence: TGTGCCAGCAGTCCGGGACAGGGACGCCCGGACACCGGGGAGCTGTTTTTT. This gives the protein CASSPGQGRPDTGELFF.

This clone was detected ten times or more. The chain carries TRBV27 and TRBJ1-5; the D gene is possibly TRBD1 (5 bases). The CDR3 is 17 residues long. Germline V lookup: CDR1 MNHEY, CDR2 SMNVEV (reference sequence). V lost 6 bases to trimming and J lost 7 bases, with 25 bases between them. CDR3 protein: CASRPLRGVPGKQPQHF. The CDR3 region has the DNA TGTGCCAGCAGACCCTTGAGAGGGGTGCCGGGGAAACAGCCCCAGCATTTT.

This clone was picked up a small number of times. This rearrangement joins TRBV28 to TRBJ2-1; D tentatively reads TRBD1 or TRBD2 (5 bases each). In germline, CDR1 is MDHEN, CDR2 SYDVKM. Trimming cost V 8 bases and J 14 bases, with 25 bases left between them. The CDR3 runs 14 residues. Here the CDR3 reads CASLGPSGRNGKFF. CDR3 bases: TGTGCCAGCCTTGGGCCCTCGGGGCGGAATGGGAAGTTCTTC.

This clone came up a few times. The germline gene is not matched at one end of the junction; a read error may be the cause. The genes are TRBV10-3 and TRBJ2-7; D unclear. CDR1 is ENHRY and CDR2 is SYGVKD in the germline V gene. The CDR3 covers 15 residues. This chain's CDR3 is CAISEPRSLGYDQYF. The DNA of the CDR3 is TGTGCCATCAGTGAGCCCAGGTCCCTTGGGTACGATCAGTACTTC.

This clone was found many times. A much larger clone sits a single nucleotide away, making a read error possible. The CDR3 bases are TGTGCCAGCAGCCTTGGGACTAGCGGCGCCGGGGAGCTGTTTTTT. It specifies CASSLGTSGAGELFF. The genes are TRBV28 and TRBJ2-2; the match to TRBD2 covers 11 bases. CDR3 length: 15 residues. V dropped 6 bases and J dropped 6; count of bases not matched to a gene: 6. Germline assignment: CDR1 MDHEN and CDR2 SYDVKM.

This clone was found many times. The J gene is TRBJ2-7, the V gene TRBV12-3 or TRBV12-4; no clear D. The CDR3 loop spans 12 amino acids. Trimming cost V 8 bases and J 3 bases, with 11 bases left between them. Here the CDR3 reads CASGLSIYEQYF. The CDR3, as DNA: TGTGCCAGCGGCCTCTCTATCTACGAGCAGTACTTC.

About this clone: This sequence may be a read error, since a much larger clone differs from it by one base. J is TRBJ2-7 and V is TRBV4-1; D possibly uses TRBD1 or TRBD2 (5 bases each). Trimming removed 4 bases at V and 8 bases at J, with 18 bases between. Germline-derived CDR1 and CDR2 are MGHRA and YSYEKL. The CDR3 is made up of 14 amino acids. CDR3 sequence: CASSPRSRDHKQYF. As DNA, the CDR3 is TGCGCCAGCAGCCCAAGATCTCGGGACCACAAGCAGTACTTC.

This clone has at least ten counts. The rearrangement joins TRBV28 to TRBJ1-4; D remains unclear. Germline values: CDR1 MDHEN, CDR2 SYDVKM. The CDR3 length is 16 residues. V dropped 6 bases and J dropped 1 base, with 15 bases sitting between them. The CDR3 here is CASRSEGSLTNEKLFF. The CDR3, as DNA: TGTGCCAGCAGATCCGAGGGAAGCTTAACTAATGAAAAACTGTTTTTT. The full variable domain, with the rest looked up from reference TRBV28 and TRBJ1-4, is DVKVTQSSRYLVKRTGEKVFLECVQDMDHENMFWYRQDPGLGLRLIYFSYDVKMKEKGDIPEGYSVSREKKERFSLILESASTNQTSMYLCASRSEGSLTNEKLFFGSGTQLSVL.

This clone was detected many times. The rearrangement joins TRBV20-1 to TRBJ2-1; 8 nucleotides agree with TRBD2. Germline values: CDR1 DFQATT, CDR2 SNEGSKA (reference sequence). The CDR3 covers 13 residues. J was trimmed by 8 bases and V by 5 bases; bases with no gene match: 8. CDR3 in amino acids: CSAYVAGLDEQFF. CDR3 DNA sequence: TGCAGTGCTTACGTAGCGGGGCTGGATGAGCAGTTCTTC.

The CDR3 reads CASSNHGRGVYEQYF. In DNA form, the CDR3 reads TGTGCCAGCTCAAACCATGGCAGGGGAGTCTACGAGCAGTACTTC. The chain joins TRBV5-4 to TRBJ2-7; possibly TRBD1 for D (6 bases). V was pared by 7 bases and J by 3 bases, with 20 bases between. The CDR3 runs 15 residues. Per the germline V gene, CDR1 is SGHNT and CDR2 is YYREEE (reference sequence).

This clone was found many times. A clone one base away is much larger, so this may be a read error. This specimen includes other DNA sequences encoding the same CDR3. Written as DNA, the CDR3 is TGCGCCAGCAGCCGGGCGGGACAGGGGTCCACAGATACGCAGTATTTT. Translated, it gives CASSRAGQGSTDTQYF. The chain couples TRBV28 to TRBJ2-3; 10 bases are shared with TRBD1. This CDR3 comprises 16 residues. Germline values: CDR1 MDHEN, CDR2 SYDVKM.